Listed below are T cell receptor beta chains from one sample, sequenced in a study of post-analysis software for immune sequencing data. MiXCR was run by TCRdb on the PCR reads, yielding one entry per CDR3 protein. The sample has 740,000 or so distinct CDR3 sequences, approximately 57% seen once. Material: blood. The receptors come from a girl between 5 and 17 years old with multiple sclerosis. The CDR3 runs from the conserved cysteine through the conserved F or W. A D gene is named only where the DNA matches it firmly. Size values are once, few and many counts, or a class for expanded clones, and some rows have none.

d_gene	j_gene	v_gene	abundance	CDR3aa	CDR3nt
TRBD1	TRBJ2-7	TRBV5-5	.	CASSLRTGAPYEQYF	TGTGCCAGCAGCTTGAGGACAGGGGCCCCCTACGAGCAGTACTTC
.	TRBJ2-2	TRBV12-3/TRBV12-4	few	CASLTRLETGELFF	TGTGCCAGCCTGACAAGGCTCGAAACCGGGGAGCTGTTTTTT
.	TRBJ2-7	TRBV5-1	.	CASSLAAGLTYEQYF	TGCGCCAGCAGCTTGGCCGCAGGGCTGACCTACGAGCAGTACTTC
.	TRBJ2-3	TRBV11-2	.	CASSLVAAASTDSQYF	TGTGCCAGCAGCTTAGTAGCGGCCGCTAGCACAGATTCGCAGTATTTT
.	TRBJ2-1	TRBV5-1	many	CASSLAANEQFF	TGCGCCAGCAGCTTGGCCGCCAATGAGCAGTTCTTC
TRBD1	TRBJ2-7	TRBV20-1	.	CSAYRGFSYEQYF	TGCAGCGCCTACAGGGGATTCTCCTACGAGCAGTACTTC
TRBD2	TRBJ2-3	TRBV7-2	.	CASSLDGREGDTQYF	TGTGCCAGCAGCTTAGACGGGAGGGAAGGAGATACGCAGTATTTT
.	TRBJ2-7	TRBV5-6	few	CASSNDYEQYF	TGTGCCAGCAGCAACGACTACGAGCAGTACTTC
TRBD1	TRBJ2-1	TRBV7-9	.	CASSPKGTGEYNEQFF	TGTGCCAGCAGCCCCAAAGGGACAGGGGAATACAATGAGCAGTTCTTC
.	TRBJ2-7	TRBV5-1	.	CASSPGPTSGFSYEQYF	TGCGCCAGCTCCCCCGGCCCGACAAGCGGGTTTTCCTACGAGCAGTACTTC
.	TRBJ2-1	TRBV20-1	.	CSARGLALNEQFF	TGCAGTGCTAGAGGTCTAGCGTTGAACGAGCAGTTCTTC
.	TRBJ1-1	TRBV7-9	.	CASSLSLGPGPQPEAFF	TGTGCCAGCAGCTTATCGCTGGGACCGGGGCCCCAGCCTGAAGCTTTCTTT
.	TRBJ2-3	TRBV7-2	.	CASSLASAVEQYF	TGTGCCAGCAGCTTAGCGTCGGCAGTTGAGCAGTATTTT
TRBD1	TRBJ2-7	TRBV9	.	CASSPTGTVIHEQYF	TGTGCCAGCAGCCCGACCGGGACAGTAATCCACGAGCAGTACTTC
.	TRBJ2-3	TRBV7-9	few	CASSLDRLAIDTQYF	TGTGCCAGCAGCTTAGACCGGCTAGCTATAGATACGCAGTATTTT
.	TRBJ1-1	TRBV5-1	few	CASRPDLSTEAFF	TGCGCCAGCAGACCGGACTTGAGCACTGAAGCTTTCTTT
TRBD2	TRBJ2-1	TRBV20-1	few	CSASPWRTSGLNYNEQFF	TGCAGTGCTAGCCCCTGGCGGACTAGCGGATTGAACTACAATGAGCAGTTCTTC
.	TRBJ2-1	TRBV12-3/TRBV12-4	once	CASSPAGGARLEFF	TGTGCCAGCAGCCCTGCCGGGGGCGCGAGGTTGGAGTTCTTC
TRBD2	TRBJ2-1	TRBV27	once	CASSLWAGGSPRRNSRNEQFF	TGTGCCAGCAGTTTATGGGCGGGGGGGTCCCCCCGGAGGAACAGTCGCAATGAGCAGTTCTTC
TRBD1	TRBJ1-1	TRBV29-1	.	CSVARQGGIGTEAFF	TGCAGCGTAGCCAGACAGGGCGGGATAGGTACTGAAGCTTTCTTT
.	TRBJ2-1	TRBV7-2	few	CASSKTRGYNEQFF	TGTGCCAGCAGCAAGACTAGGGGCTACAATGAGCAGTTCTTC
.	TRBJ2-7	TRBV21-1	.	CASSKGVDEQYF	TGTGCCAGCAGCAAAGGGGTAGACGAGCAGTACTTC
.	TRBJ2-7	TRBV29-1	once	CSAIPGPVAYEQYF	TGCAGCGCGATCCCGGGACCGGTCGCCTACGAGCAGTACTTC
TRBD1	TRBJ2-3	TRBV7-3	few	CASSPRDRGDTQYF	TGTGCCAGCAGCCCCAGGGACAGGGGAGATACGCAGTATTTT